This T cell receptor beta chain was found in a study of cytomegalovirus exposure and HLA in healthy donors. The CDR3 has 14 residues. Germline CDR1 SGDLS, CDR2 YYNGEE. With 2 bases removed from V and 5 bases from J, the gap between germline ends came to 14 bases. Findings of the study overall: Reportedly, fewer N-insertions than the approximately 680-donor mean appeared in an Asian-associated ancestry cluster in a later analysis. Researchers reported in a later analysis that a missense DCLRE1C variant was tied to TCR beta V- and J-gene trimming. Among the CMV-associated chains, three were confirmed in vitro as specific for CMV antigens. CMV serostatus was the sole immune exposure data available.

As for this clone: The antigen remains undetermined.

Researchers ran the PCR with 60 Vbeta and 13 Jbeta primers. Method: immunoSEQ multiplex PCR; TCRdb's copy keeps in-frame clones and lacks some. The sample carries under 250,000 clones, about 80% recorded once. The TCR sequence derives from a woman aged 25 to 39 in good health and CMV-seropositive. The rearrangement joins TRBV9 to TRBJ2-7; D perhaps matches TRBD2 (5 bases). Sequencing used PBMCs. CDR3: CASSVLGEEDEQYF. The CDR3 DNA reads TGTGCCAGCAGCGTTTTGGGAGAAGAGGACGAGCAGTACTTC.